Shown below are 9 T cell receptor beta chains from a single sample sequenced in a study of blood T cells in healthy people across ages. The use of a sample-barcoded 5' primer and a J-beta primer mix characterized a second PCR of 7 to 11 cycles. TCRdb re-analysed the 5' RACE reads in MiXCR, keeping a single row per CDR3 protein. The sample has about 930,000 distinct CDR3 sequences, 25% to 35% seen once. The same data also contributed to another study, on T cells of mothers and their children.

The sample consisted of blood. The receptors stem from a woman in her 40s in good health.

The sample holds many counts of this clonotype. The V gene is TRBV9, the J gene TRBJ2-3; D is perhaps TRBD2 (5 bases). CDR1 and CDR2 (germline): SGDLS, YYNGEE. V was trimmed by 6 bases and J by 2 bases, leaving 13 bases between them. This CDR3 is built from 14 residues. The DNA for the CDR3 is TGTGCCAGCAACAGACTGGACTTCACAGATACGCAGTATTTT. Translated, it gives CASNRLDFTDTQYF.

In this sample, this clonotype turned up a few times. The chain has TRBV6-5 and TRBJ2-7; 9 bases match TRBD1. This CDR3 is 19 amino acids long. In germline, CDR1 is MNHEY, CDR2 SVGAGI. Losses at the gene ends were 0 bases for V and 3 bases for J; bases not matched to a gene: 15. This CDR3 reads CASSYSTGGARSFFYEQYF. CDR3 in DNA: TGTGCCAGCAGTTACTCTACAGGGGGCGCCCGGAGTTTCTTCTACGAGCAGTACTTC.

The chain links TRBV5-1 to TRBJ1-2; D perhaps matches TRBD1 (5 bases). The length of the CDR3 is 15 residues. Between the trimmed V and J ends, which lost 0 bases and 6 bases, there was a span of 15 bases. Germline assignment: CDR1 SGHRS and CDR2 YFSETQ. CDR3 DNA: TGCGCCAGCAGCTTGGACCTTGGGACGGGCGATGGCTACACCTTC. Translated: CASSLDLGTGDGYTF.

CDR3 nucleotides: TGCAGTGCTAGTCAGGGATCCACTGAAGCTTTCTTT. Translation gives CSASQGSTEAFF. The chain is built from TRBV20-1 and TRBJ1-1; D is possibly TRBD1 (5 bases). Germline values: CDR1 DFQATT, CDR2 SNEGSKA (reference sequence). The germline V and J ends were trimmed by 3 bases and 4 bases, with 9 bases remaining between them. The CDR3 has 12 residues.

A few counts support this clonotype. It may be a read error: a sequence one base away is much more abundant. The CDR3 spells CASSSMSNYGYTF. CDR3 in DNA: TGTGCCAGCAGTTCCATGTCTAACTATGGCTACACCTTC. This rearrangement joins TRBV28 to TRBJ1-2; D unresolved. The CDR3 sequence is 13 residues long. In germline, CDR1 is MDHEN, CDR2 SYDVKM. Trimming stripped 4 bases from V and 0 bases from J, with 6 bases between.

This clonotype was counted only a few times. The chain employs TRBV19 and TRBJ2-4; no clear D gene. V was clipped by 4 bases and J by 0 bases, with 13 bases between them. Germline CDR1 is LNHDA and CDR2 is SQIVND (reference sequence). The CDR3 has 16 residues. Here the CDR3 reads CASSTAGRLAKNIQYF. In DNA, the CDR3 is TGTGCCAGTAGTACGGCAGGACGATTAGCCAAAAACATTCAGTACTTC.

This clonotype was recorded a few times. The chain recombines TRBV20-1 with TRBJ2-3; 7 positions match TRBD1. The junction had 14 bases not matched to a gene; V was cut back by 3 bases and J by 2 bases. Germline-derived CDR1 and CDR2 are DFQATT and SNEGSKA (reference sequence). The CDR3 is 17 amino acids. CDR3 region: CSASAAFGTAYTDTQYF. In DNA form, the CDR3 reads TGCAGTGCTAGTGCGGCCTTCGGGACAGCGTACACAGATACGCAGTATTTT.

This clonotype was seen at least ten times. The rearrangement uses TRBV12-3 or TRBV12-4 and TRBJ2-1; possible D gene TRBD2, 5 bases. Trimming left V 3 bases short and J 5 bases short, with 14 bases between. This CDR3 spans 15 amino acids. The chain's CDR3 is CASSFLRDSDNEQFF. The CDR3 coding sequence is TGTGCCAGCAGTTTTCTGAGGGATTCAGACAATGAGCAGTTCTTC.

V gene TRBV5-1 combines with J gene TRBJ2-7, with D possibly TRBD1 on 5 matching bases. The CDR3 sequence is 12 residues long. In germline, CDR1 is SGHRS, CDR2 YFSETQ. V was clipped by 0 bases and J by 6 bases, with 7 bases between them. In nucleotides, the CDR3 is TGCGCCAGCAGCTTGGTTCAGGGCGAGCAGTACTTC. This codes for CASSLVQGEQYF. The full variable domain, in which reference TRBV5-1 and TRBJ2-7 provide the parts outside the CDR3, is KAGVTQTPRYLIKTRGQQVTLSCSPISGHRSVSWYQQTPGQGLQFLFEYFSETQRNKGNFPGRFSGRQFSNSRSEMNVSTLELGDSALYLCASSLVQGEQYFGPGTRLTVT.